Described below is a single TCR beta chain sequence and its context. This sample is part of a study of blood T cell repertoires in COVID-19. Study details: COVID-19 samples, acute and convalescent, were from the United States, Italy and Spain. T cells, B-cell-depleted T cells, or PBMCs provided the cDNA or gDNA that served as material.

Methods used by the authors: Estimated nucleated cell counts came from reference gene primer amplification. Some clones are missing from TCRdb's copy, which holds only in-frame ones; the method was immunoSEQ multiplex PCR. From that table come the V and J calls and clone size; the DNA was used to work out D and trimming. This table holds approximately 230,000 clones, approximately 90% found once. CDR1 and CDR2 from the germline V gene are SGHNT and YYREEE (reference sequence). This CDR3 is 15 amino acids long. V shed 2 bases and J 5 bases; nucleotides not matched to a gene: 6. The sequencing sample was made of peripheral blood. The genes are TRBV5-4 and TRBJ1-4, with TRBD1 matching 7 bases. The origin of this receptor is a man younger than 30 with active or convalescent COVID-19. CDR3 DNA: TGTGCCAGCAGCTTAAGGGACAGTTTAAATGAAAAACTGTTTTTT. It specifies CASSLRDSLNEKLFF.